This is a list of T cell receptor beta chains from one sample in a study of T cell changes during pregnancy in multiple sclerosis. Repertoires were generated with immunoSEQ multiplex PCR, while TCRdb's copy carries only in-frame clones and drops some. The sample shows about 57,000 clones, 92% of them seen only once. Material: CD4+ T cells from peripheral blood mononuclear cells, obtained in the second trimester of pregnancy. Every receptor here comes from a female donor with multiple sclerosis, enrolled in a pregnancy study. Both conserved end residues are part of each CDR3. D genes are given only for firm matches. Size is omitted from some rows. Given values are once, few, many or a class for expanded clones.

CDR3 DNA: TGTGCCAGTACTGAACGGACAGGGAATCAGCCCCAGCATTTT; CDR3 protein: CASTERTGNQPQHF; D gene: TRBD1; J gene: TRBJ1-5; V gene: TRBV19; clone size: few
CDR3 DNA: TGTGCCAGCAGCTTCGGACAGGGTCCCTACGAGCAGTACTTC; CDR3 protein: CASSFGQGPYEQYF; D gene: TRBD1; J gene: TRBJ2-7; V gene: TRBV7-2; clone size: few
CDR3 DNA: TGTGCCAGCAGCAAGAGATCGACAGGAAACACCATATATTTT; CDR3 protein: CASSKRSTGNTIYF; D gene: .; J gene: TRBJ1-3; V gene: TRBV7-2; clone size: .
CDR3 DNA: TGTGCCTGGAGTACAGGACAGGGGTGGGACTATGGCTACACCTTC; CDR3 protein: CAWSTGQGWDYGYTF; D gene: TRBD1; J gene: TRBJ1-2; V gene: TRBV30; clone size: .
CDR3 DNA: TGTGCCAGCAGATCCACAGGGGGCTATGGCTACACCTTC; CDR3 protein: CASRSTGGYGYTF; D gene: TRBD1; J gene: TRBJ1-2; V gene: TRBV6-5; clone size: .
CDR3 DNA: TGTGCCAGCACCGGGACAGGACGCATGAACACTGAAGCTTTCTTT; CDR3 protein: CASTGTGRMNTEAFF; D gene: TRBD1; J gene: TRBJ1-1; V gene: TRBV7-9; clone size: .
CDR3 DNA: TGTGCCAGCAGCTATAGGGGGTTTTCTAACTATGGCTACACCTTC; CDR3 protein: CASSYRGFSNYGYTF; D gene: .; J gene: TRBJ1-2; V gene: TRBV5-6; clone size: once
CDR3 DNA: TGTGCCAGCGGGGGGTCGGGTGTCGCTGAAGCTTTCTTT; CDR3 protein: CASGGSGVAEAFF; D gene: .; J gene: TRBJ1-1; V gene: TRBV7-2; clone size: .
CDR3 DNA: TGTGCCAGCAGCGTAGCGGCCGGAGTGCCCGGACTTAACAATGAGCAGTTCTTC; CDR3 protein: CASSVAAGVPGLNNEQFF; D gene: .; J gene: TRBJ2-1; V gene: TRBV9; clone size: .
CDR3 DNA: TGTGCCAGCAGTCCGACAGGGGACCAAGAGACCCAGTACTTC; CDR3 protein: CASSPTGDQETQYF; D gene: TRBD1; J gene: TRBJ2-5; V gene: TRBV28; clone size: .
CDR3 DNA: TGTGCCAGCAACCAACGGACAGGGTATGAGCAGTTCTTC; CDR3 protein: CASNQRTGYEQFF; D gene: TRBD1; J gene: TRBJ2-1; V gene: TRBV7-9; clone size: .
CDR3 DNA: TGTGCCAGCAGCCCTTGGAACACTGAAGCTTTCTTT; CDR3 protein: CASSPWNTEAFF; D gene: .; J gene: TRBJ1-1; V gene: TRBV11-2; clone size: .
CDR3 DNA: TGCAGTGCAGGAGGTTGGCAGACCCAGTACTTC; CDR3 protein: CSAGGWQTQYF; D gene: .; J gene: TRBJ2-5; V gene: TRBV20-1; clone size: .
CDR3 DNA: TGTGCCAGCAGTCCCGGCAATGAGCAGTTCTTC; CDR3 protein: CASSPGNEQFF; D gene: .; J gene: TRBJ2-1; V gene: TRBV6-1; clone size: .
CDR3 DNA: TGTGCCAGCAGTTCCCTTTCGTACAATGAGCAGTTCTTC; CDR3 protein: CASSSLSYNEQFF; D gene: .; J gene: TRBJ2-1; V gene: TRBV6-6; clone size: .
CDR3 DNA: TGTGCCATCAGTGAGGGGGGGGTCCCCTACGAGCAGTACTTC; CDR3 protein: CAISEGGVPYEQYF; D gene: TRBD2; J gene: TRBJ2-7; V gene: TRBV10-3; clone size: .
CDR3 DNA: TGCGCCAGCAGCCAAGAAAAGGGACTAGCGGGAGGTGTGCGGGAGACCCAGTACTTC; CDR3 protein: CASSQEKGLAGGVRETQYF; D gene: TRBD2; J gene: TRBJ2-5; V gene: TRBV4-1; clone size: .
CDR3 DNA: TGTGCCAGCAGTTGGGGGACAGCCCCCGGGGAGCTGTTTTTT; CDR3 protein: CASSWGTAPGELFF; D gene: TRBD1; J gene: TRBJ2-2; V gene: TRBV6-5; clone size: .
CDR3 DNA: TGTGCCAGCAGCTTCCCATGGCGGGAGGGCTACGAGCAGTACTTC; CDR3 protein: CASSFPWREGYEQYF; D gene: TRBD2; J gene: TRBJ2-7; V gene: TRBV11-1; clone size: .
CDR3 DNA: TGCGCCAGCAGCGTCGGAGCGGGAGGGCCAAATGAGCAGTACTTC; CDR3 protein: CASSVGAGGPNEQYF; D gene: TRBD2; J gene: TRBJ2-7; V gene: TRBV5-1; clone size: .
CDR3 DNA: TGTGCCAGCAGCTCCCAAAAGGTCCCAGGGAGGGCCTCCTACGAGCAGTACTTC; CDR3 protein: CASSSQKVPGRASYEQYF; D gene: TRBD2; J gene: TRBJ2-7; V gene: TRBV7-9; clone size: .
CDR3 DNA: TGTGCCAGCAGCGCCTTAGCGGGGGGGACTAGGCGGGAGACCCAGTACTTC; CDR3 protein: CASSALAGGTRRETQYF; D gene: TRBD2; J gene: TRBJ2-5; V gene: TRBV9; clone size: .
CDR3 DNA: TGTGCCAGCAGTTACCGGCGGGAGTCCTACGAGCAGTACTTC; CDR3 protein: CASSYRRESYEQYF; D gene: TRBD2; J gene: TRBJ2-7; V gene: TRBV6-5; clone size: .
CDR3 DNA: TGCAGCGTTGGAGTAGCGGGATCAAGCTCCTACAATGAGCAGTTCTTC; CDR3 protein: CSVGVAGSSSYNEQFF; D gene: TRBD2; J gene: TRBJ2-1; V gene: TRBV29-1; clone size: .
CDR3 DNA: TGTGCCAGCAGCTTAGGCTACAGGGACAATCACTCCTACGAGCAGTACTTC; CDR3 protein: CASSLGYRDNHSYEQYF; D gene: .; J gene: TRBJ2-7; V gene: TRBV7-9; clone size: .
CDR3 DNA: TGTGCCAGTAGTATGGCTAGCGTAGAAACCGGGGAGCTGTTTTTT; CDR3 protein: CASSMASVETGELFF; D gene: .; J gene: TRBJ2-2; V gene: TRBV19; clone size: once
CDR3 DNA: TGTGCCAGCAGTGAATCCAATGTGAACACTGAAGCTTTCTTT; CDR3 protein: CASSESNVNTEAFF; D gene: .; J gene: TRBJ1-1; V gene: TRBV6-1; clone size: .
CDR3 DNA: TGTGCCAGTAGTCCCCCCGCCGGACAGGGGAGGGATGAGCAGTTCTTC; CDR3 protein: CASSPPAGQGRDEQFF; D gene: TRBD1; J gene: TRBJ2-1; V gene: TRBV19; clone size: .
CDR3 DNA: TGTGCCAGCAGGCCGGACAGGGAGCGAAGTGAAGCTTTCTTT; CDR3 protein: CASRPDRERSEAFF; D gene: TRBD1; J gene: TRBJ1-1; V gene: TRBV6-5; clone size: .
CDR3 DNA: TGCGCCAGCAGCTTATTGACTAGCGGGGCCCCAGATACGCAGTATTTT; CDR3 protein: CASSLLTSGAPDTQYF; D gene: TRBD2; J gene: TRBJ2-3; V gene: TRBV5-1; clone size: .
CDR3 DNA: TGCGCCAGCAGCTTGGGACAGTTCCAAGAGACCCAGTACTTC; CDR3 protein: CASSLGQFQETQYF; D gene: .; J gene: TRBJ2-5; V gene: TRBV5-1; clone size: .
CDR3 DNA: TGCGCCAGCAGCTTGGCCAGACGACCTAGTACATGGGAGCAGTTCTTC; CDR3 protein: CASSLARRPSTWEQFF; D gene: .; J gene: TRBJ2-1; V gene: TRBV5-1; clone size: .
CDR3 DNA: TGTGCCAGCAGTTCACCTCTCGGCCTCGCAGGATCTGGAAACACCATATATTTT; CDR3 protein: CASSSPLGLAGSGNTIYF; D gene: .; J gene: TRBJ1-3; V gene: TRBV28; clone size: once
CDR3 DNA: TGTGCCAGCAGACAGACCTACTCTGGAAACACCATATATTTT; CDR3 protein: CASRQTYSGNTIYF; D gene: .; J gene: TRBJ1-3; V gene: TRBV27; clone size: .
CDR3 DNA: TGTGCCAGCAGCTCCACGACAGGTAGGATAACTGAAGCTTTCTTT; CDR3 protein: CASSSTTGRITEAFF; D gene: .; J gene: TRBJ1-1; V gene: TRBV7-3; clone size: few
CDR3 DNA: TGTGCCAGCAGCCCCGAACTTTACACAGATACGCAGTATTTT; CDR3 protein: CASSPELYTDTQYF; D gene: .; J gene: TRBJ2-3; V gene: TRBV5-4; clone size: .
CDR3 DNA: TGTGCCAGCAGTTTAGAAGGGGGTACTAGCACAGATACGCAGTATTTT; CDR3 protein: CASSLEGGTSTDTQYF; D gene: .; J gene: TRBJ2-3; V gene: TRBV28; clone size: .